This T cell receptor beta chain was captured by sequencing in a study of blood T cell repertoires in COVID-19. V gave up 7 bases and J gave up 1 base, with 10 bases separating them. The germline V gene encodes CDR1 SQVTM and CDR2 ANQGSEA. This CDR3 contains 13 residues. Clones were read by immunoSEQ multiplex PCR, and TCRdb kept only the in-frame ones, dropping some. The sample has under 60,000 clones, 70% to 85% seen once. Sequenced: peripheral blood. The clonotype was recovered from a man in his 60s with acute or convalescent COVID-19. The chain uses TRBV29-1 and TRBJ1-4; D possibly corresponds to TRBD1 (5 bases). In nucleotides, the CDR3 is TGCAGCGGGGCGGGGGGAACTAATGAAAAACTGTTTTTT. Amino acids: CSGAGGTNEKLFF.